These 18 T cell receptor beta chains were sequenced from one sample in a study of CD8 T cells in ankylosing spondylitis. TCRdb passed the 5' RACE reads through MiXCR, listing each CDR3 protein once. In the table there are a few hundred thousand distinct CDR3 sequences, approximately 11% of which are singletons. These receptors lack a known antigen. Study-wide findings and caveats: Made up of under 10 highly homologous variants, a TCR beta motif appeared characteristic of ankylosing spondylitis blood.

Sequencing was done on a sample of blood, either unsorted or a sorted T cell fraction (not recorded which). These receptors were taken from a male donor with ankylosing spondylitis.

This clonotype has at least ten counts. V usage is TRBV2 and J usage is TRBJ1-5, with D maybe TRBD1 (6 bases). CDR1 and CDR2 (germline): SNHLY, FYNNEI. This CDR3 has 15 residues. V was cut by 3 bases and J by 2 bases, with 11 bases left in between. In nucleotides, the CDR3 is TGTGCCAGCAGTGAGGGGGCGCGGGGCAATCAGCCCCAGCATTTT. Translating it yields CASSEGARGNQPQHF.

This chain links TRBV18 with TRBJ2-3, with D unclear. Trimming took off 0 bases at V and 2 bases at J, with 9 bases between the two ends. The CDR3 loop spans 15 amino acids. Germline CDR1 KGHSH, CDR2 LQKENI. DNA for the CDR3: TGTGCCAGCTCACCACCAAACGGGCACACAGATACGCAGTATTTT. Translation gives CASSPPNGHTDTQYF.

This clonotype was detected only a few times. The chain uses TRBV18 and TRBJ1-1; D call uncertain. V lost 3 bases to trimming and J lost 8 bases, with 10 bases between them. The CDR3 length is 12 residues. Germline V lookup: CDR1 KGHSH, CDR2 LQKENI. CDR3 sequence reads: CASSPRQNEAFF. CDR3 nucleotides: TGTGCCAGCTCACCTCGGCAGAACGAAGCTTTCTTT.

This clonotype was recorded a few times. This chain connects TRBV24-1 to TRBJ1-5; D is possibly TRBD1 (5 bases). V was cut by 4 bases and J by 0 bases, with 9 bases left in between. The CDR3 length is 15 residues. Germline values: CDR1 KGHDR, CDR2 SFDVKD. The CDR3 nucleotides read TGTGCCACCAGTGAATTGACAGATAGCAATCAGCCCCAGCATTTT. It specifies CATSELTDSNQPQHF.

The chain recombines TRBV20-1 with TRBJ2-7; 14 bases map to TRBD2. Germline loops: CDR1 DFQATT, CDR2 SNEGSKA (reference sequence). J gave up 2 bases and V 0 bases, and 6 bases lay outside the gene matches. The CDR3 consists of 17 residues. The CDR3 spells CSARDYLTSGRAYEQYF. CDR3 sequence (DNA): TGCAGTGCTAGAGATTACCTGACTAGCGGGAGGGCCTACGAGCAGTACTTC.

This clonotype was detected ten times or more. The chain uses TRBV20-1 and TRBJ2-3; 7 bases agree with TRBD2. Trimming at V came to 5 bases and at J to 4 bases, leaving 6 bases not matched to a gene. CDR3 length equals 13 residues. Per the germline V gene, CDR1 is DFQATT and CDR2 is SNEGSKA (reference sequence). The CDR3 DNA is TGCAGTGCTTCAGCGGGGCGACCAGATACGCAGTATTTT. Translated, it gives CSASAGRPDTQYF.

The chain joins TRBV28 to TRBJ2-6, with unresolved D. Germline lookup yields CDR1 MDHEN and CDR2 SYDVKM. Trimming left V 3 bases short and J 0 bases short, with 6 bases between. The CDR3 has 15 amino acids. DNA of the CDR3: TGTGCCAGCAGTTTCGAGCACTCTGGGGCCAACGTCCTGACTTTC. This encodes CASSFEHSGANVLTF.

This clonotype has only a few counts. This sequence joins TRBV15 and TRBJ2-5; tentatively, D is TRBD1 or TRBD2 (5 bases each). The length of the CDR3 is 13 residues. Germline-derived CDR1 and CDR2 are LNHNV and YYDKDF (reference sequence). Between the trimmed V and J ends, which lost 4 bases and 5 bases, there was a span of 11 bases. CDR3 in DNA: TGTGCCACCAGCACGTTGGGACGGGAGACCCAGTACTTC. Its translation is CATSTLGRETQYF.

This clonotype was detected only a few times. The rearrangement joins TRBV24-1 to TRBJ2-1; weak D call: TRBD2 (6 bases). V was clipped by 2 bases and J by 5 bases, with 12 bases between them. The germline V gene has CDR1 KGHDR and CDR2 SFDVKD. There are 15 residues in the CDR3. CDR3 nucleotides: TGTGCCACCAGTGATTCTGGCGGGACCAACAATGAGCAGTTCTTC. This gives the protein CATSDSGGTNNEQFF.

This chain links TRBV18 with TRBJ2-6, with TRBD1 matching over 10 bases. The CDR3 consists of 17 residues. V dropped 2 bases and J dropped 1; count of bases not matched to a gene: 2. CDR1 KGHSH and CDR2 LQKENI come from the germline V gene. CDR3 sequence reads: CASSPGTGVSGANVLTF. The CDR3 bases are TGTGCCAGCTCACCAGGGACAGGGGTTTCTGGGGCCAACGTCCTGACTTTC.

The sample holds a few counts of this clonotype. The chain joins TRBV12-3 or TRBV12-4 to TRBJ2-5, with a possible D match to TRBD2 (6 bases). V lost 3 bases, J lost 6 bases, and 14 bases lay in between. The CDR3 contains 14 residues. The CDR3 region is CASSFIGSKKTQYF. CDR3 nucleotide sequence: TGTGCCAGCAGTTTTATCGGGAGCAAGAAGACCCAGTACTTC.

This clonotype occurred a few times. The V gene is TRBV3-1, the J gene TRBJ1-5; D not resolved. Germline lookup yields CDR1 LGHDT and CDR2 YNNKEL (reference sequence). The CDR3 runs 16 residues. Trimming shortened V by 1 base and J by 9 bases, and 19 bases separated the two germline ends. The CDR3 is CASSQAPNLSPRPQHF. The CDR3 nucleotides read TGTGCCAGCAGCCAAGCCCCCAACTTAAGTCCGAGGCCCCAGCATTTT.

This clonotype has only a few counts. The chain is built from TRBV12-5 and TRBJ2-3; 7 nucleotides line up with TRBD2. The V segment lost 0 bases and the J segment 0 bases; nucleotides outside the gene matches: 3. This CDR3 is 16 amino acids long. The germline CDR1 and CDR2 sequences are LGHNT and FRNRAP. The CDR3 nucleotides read TGTGCTAGTGGTTTGGTGAGCGGGGTGAGCACAGATACGCAGTATTTT. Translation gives CASGLVSGVSTDTQYF.

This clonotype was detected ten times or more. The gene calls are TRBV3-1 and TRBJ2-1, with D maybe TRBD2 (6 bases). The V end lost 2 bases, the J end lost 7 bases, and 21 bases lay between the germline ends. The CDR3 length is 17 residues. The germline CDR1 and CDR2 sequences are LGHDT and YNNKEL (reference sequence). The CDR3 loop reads CASSQRPPGTYANEQFF. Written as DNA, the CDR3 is TGTGCCAGCAGCCAACGCCCCCCCGGGACTTACGCGAATGAGCAGTTCTTC.

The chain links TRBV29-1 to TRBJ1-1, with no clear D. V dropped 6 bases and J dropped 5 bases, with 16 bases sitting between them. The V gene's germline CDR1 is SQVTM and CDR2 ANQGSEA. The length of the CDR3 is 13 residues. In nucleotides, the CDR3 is TGCAGCGTCCTAAGTCAGGTGAGGACTGAAGCTTTCTTT. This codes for CSVLSQVRTEAFF.

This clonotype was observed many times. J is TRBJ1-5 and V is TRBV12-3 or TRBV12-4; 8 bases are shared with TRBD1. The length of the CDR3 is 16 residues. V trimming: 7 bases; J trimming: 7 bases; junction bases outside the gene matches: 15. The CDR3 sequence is CASTSGQGGVEQPQHF. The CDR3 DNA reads TGTGCCAGCACTTCAGGACAGGGAGGGGTAGAGCAGCCCCAGCATTTT.

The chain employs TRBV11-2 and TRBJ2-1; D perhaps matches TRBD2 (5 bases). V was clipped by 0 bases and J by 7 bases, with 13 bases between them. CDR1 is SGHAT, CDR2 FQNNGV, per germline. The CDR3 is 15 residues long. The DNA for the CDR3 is TGTGCCAGCAGCTTAGACGGGATGGAAGGGAATGAGCAGTTCTTC. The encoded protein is CASSLDGMEGNEQFF.

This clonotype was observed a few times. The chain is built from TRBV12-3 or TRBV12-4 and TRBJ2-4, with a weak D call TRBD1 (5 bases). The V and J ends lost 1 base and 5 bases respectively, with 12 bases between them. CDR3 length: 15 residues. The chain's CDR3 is CASSLGAPGQNIQYF. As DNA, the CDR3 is TGTGCCAGCAGTTTAGGAGCTCCAGGGCAAAACATTCAGTACTTC.